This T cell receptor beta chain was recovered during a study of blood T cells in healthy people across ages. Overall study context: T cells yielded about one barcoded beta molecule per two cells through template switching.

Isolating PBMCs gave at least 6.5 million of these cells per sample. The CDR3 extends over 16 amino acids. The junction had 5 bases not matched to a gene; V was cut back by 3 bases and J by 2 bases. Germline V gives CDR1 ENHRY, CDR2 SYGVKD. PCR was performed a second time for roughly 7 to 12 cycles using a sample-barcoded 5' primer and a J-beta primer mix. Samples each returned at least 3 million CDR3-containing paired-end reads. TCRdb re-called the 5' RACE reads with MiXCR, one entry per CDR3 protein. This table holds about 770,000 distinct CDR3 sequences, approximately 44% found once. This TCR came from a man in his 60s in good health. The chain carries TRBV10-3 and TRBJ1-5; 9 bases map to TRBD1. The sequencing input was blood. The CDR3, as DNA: TGTGCCATCAGTGATGGTAGGACAGGGGGCAATCAGCCCCAGCATTTT. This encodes CAISDGRTGGNQPQHF.